This TCR beta chain appears in the sequencing data of a study of shared clonotypes between healthy human individuals. Study summary: The cohort had two women and three men, ages 18 to 49.

The CDR3 runs 16 residues. Germline CDR1 reads SEHNR; CDR2 reads FQNEAQ (reference sequence). V trimming: 0 bases; J trimming: 9 bases; junction bases outside the gene matches: 6. Only Caucasian adults living in Nashville, Tennessee served as donors. Sequenced by immunoSEQ multiplex PCR; TCRdb stores in-frame clones only, minus some. The sample has roughly 2 million clones; approximately 94% are singletons. The TCR sequence derives from a man aged 18-30 years in good health. The chain combines TRBV7-9 with TRBJ1-6; 9 bases are shared with TRBD1. The sequenced material came from naive CD4+ T cells sorted from blood. Subset in this sample: CD45RA+ positively selected. Here the CDR3 DNA reads TGTGCCAGCAGCTTAGCGACGGGACAGGGTCGTTCACCCCTCCACTTT. It codes for CASSLATGQGRSPLHF.